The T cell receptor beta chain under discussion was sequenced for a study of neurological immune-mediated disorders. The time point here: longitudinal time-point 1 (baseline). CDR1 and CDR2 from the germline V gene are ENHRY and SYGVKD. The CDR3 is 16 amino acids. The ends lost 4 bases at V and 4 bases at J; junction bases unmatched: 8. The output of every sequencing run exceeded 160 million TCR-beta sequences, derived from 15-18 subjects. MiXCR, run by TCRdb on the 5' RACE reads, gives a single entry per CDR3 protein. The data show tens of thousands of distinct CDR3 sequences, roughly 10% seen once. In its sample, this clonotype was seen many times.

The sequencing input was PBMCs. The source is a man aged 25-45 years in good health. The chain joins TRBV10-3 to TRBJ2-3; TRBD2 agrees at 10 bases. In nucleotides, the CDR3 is TGTGCCATCAGTGGTAGGCTAGCGGGAGTCGCAGATACGCAGTATTTT. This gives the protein CAISGRLAGVADTQYF.